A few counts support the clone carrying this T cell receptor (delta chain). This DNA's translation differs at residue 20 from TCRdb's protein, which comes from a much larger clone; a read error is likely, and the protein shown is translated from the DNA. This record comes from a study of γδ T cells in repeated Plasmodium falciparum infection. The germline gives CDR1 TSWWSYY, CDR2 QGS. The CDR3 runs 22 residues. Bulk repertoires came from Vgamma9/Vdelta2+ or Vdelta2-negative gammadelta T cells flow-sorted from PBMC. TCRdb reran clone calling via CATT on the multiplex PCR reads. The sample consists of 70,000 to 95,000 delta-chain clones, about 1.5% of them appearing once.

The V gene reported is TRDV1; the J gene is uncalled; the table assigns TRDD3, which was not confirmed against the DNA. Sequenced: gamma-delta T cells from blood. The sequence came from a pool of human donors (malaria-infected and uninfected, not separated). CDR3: CALGDPVGFLPVLGAYTDKPIF. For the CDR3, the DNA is TGTGCTCTTGGGGACCCGGTGGGCTTCCTACCGGTACTGGGGGCCTACACCGATAAACCCATCTTT.